Shown below are 9 T cell receptor beta chains from a single sample sequenced in a study of blood T cell repertoires in COVID-19. Data came from immunoSEQ multiplex PCR; TCRdb stores just in-frame clones and leaves some out. The table records 230,000 or so clones, over 80% of them present only once. Specimen: peripheral blood. The receptors come from a human donor in a cohort sampled during active COVID-19.

V is TRBV12-3 or TRBV12-4 and J is TRBJ2-1; D is ambiguous. There are 12 residues in the CDR3. Trimming left V 2 bases short and J 6 bases short, with 5 bases between. This CDR3 reads CASSLTRNEQFF. As DNA, the CDR3 is TGTGCCAGCAGTTTAACGCGCAATGAGCAGTTCTTC.

The chain links TRBV11-2 to TRBJ2-7; 7 bases match TRBD1. The length of the CDR3 is 14 residues. Germline values: CDR1 SGHAT, CDR2 FQNNGV. With V trimmed by 5 bases and J by 2 bases, 6 bases remained unmatched. The CDR3 spells CASSHTGVTYEQYF. CDR3 coding DNA: TGTGCCAGCAGCCATACAGGGGTCACCTACGAGCAGTACTTC.

The gene calls are TRBV28 and TRBJ2-5; weak D call: TRBD1 (6 bases). This CDR3 contains 15 residues. In germline, CDR1 is MDHEN, CDR2 SYDVKM. Between the trimmed V and J ends, which lost 6 bases and 1 base, there was a span of 15 bases. The CDR3 loop is CASSHPGELQETQYF. Written as DNA, the CDR3 is TGTGCCAGCAGCCACCCAGGGGAGCTCCAAGAGACCCAGTACTTC.

The J gene is TRBJ1-5, the V gene TRBV6-1; TRBD1 is a possible D gene (6 bases). Germline lookup yields CDR1 MNHNS and CDR2 SASEGT. V was cut by 1 base and J by 2 bases, with 9 bases left in between. The CDR3 consists of 15 residues. CDR3 DNA sequence: TGTGCCAGCAGTGAAGGGGGGCAGGGCAATCAGCCCCAGCATTTT. As protein: CASSEGGQGNQPQHF.

This clone came up once. The J gene is TRBJ2-3, the V gene TRBV3-1 (or the pseudogene TRBV3-2), with 10 bases matching TRBD2. CDR1 is LGHDT, CDR2 YNNKEL, per germline (reference sequence). The CDR3 extends over 17 amino acids. The junction had 11 bases not matched to a gene; V was cut back by 6 bases and J by 2 bases. CDR3 protein: CASSPFLAGESTDTQYF. CDR3 coding DNA: TGTGCCAGCAGTCCCTTTCTAGCGGGAGAGTCCACAGATACGCAGTATTTT.

V usage is TRBV19 and J usage is TRBJ1-4; TRBD1 matches at 7 bases. The CDR3 loop spans 14 amino acids. Germline CDR1 LNHDA, CDR2 SQIVND (reference sequence). V was pared by 5 bases and J by 4 bases, with 4 bases of the junction left unmatched. CDR3 coding DNA: TGTGCCAGTAGTGGAGGGGACAGTAATGAAAAACTGTTTTTT. Its translation is CASSGGDSNEKLFF.

The chain carries TRBV18 and TRBJ2-7, with 8 positions matching TRBD1. The CDR3 is 16 amino acids. Germline trimming cut 6 bases from V and 3 bases from J; bases unmatched to any gene: 13. Germline V gene lookup returns CDR1 KGHSH and CDR2 LQKENI. The CDR3: CASSPAPGQAYYEQYF. The CDR3 nucleotides read TGTGCCAGCTCTCCCGCCCCGGGACAGGCATACTACGAGCAGTACTTC.

V is TRBV27 and J is TRBJ2-7, with TRBD2 matching 15 bases. Germline V gives CDR1 MNHEY, CDR2 SMNVEV (reference sequence). V lost 5 bases to trimming and J lost 8 bases; unmatched junction nucleotides: 10. The CDR3 covers 16 residues. CDR3 nucleotide sequence: TGTGCCAGCAGTCCGGCCGGGACTAGCGGGGGGTCGAAGCAGTACTTC. This translates into CASSPAGTSGGSKQYF.

V gene TRBV6-5 combines with J gene TRBJ1-5; D remains ambiguous. The V end was cut by 8 bases, the J end by 5 bases, with 10 bases between. Germline loops: CDR1 MNHEY, CDR2 SVGAGI. The CDR3 is 12 residues long. The CDR3 bases are TGTGCCAGCCAACCACGGGATCAGCCCCAGCATTTT. This gives the protein CASQPRDQPQHF.